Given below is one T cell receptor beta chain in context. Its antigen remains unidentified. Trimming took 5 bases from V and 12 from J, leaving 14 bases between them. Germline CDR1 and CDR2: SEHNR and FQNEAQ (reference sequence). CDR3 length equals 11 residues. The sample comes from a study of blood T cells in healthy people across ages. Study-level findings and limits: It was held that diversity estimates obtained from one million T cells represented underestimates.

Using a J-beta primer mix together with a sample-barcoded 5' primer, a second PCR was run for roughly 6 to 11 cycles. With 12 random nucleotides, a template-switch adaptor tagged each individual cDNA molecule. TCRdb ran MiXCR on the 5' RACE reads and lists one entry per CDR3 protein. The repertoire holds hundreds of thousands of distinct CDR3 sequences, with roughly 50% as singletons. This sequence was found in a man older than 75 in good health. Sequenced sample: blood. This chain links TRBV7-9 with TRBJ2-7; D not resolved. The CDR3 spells CASSPAPVLYF. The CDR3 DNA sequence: TGTGCCAGCAGCCCCGCTCCTGTATTGTACTTC.